What follows is one T cell receptor (beta chain) and its context. Antigen: not known. The source of the sample is a study of identical twins. Findings of the study overall: Less excess twin sharing appeared in beta out-of-frame sequences. The models systematically underestimated how much out-of-frame TCR alpha was shared in monozygotic twins. Alpha sequences out of frame and shared by twins had excess low generation probability. Insertions were fewer in abundant cord blood beta clonotypes, whereas memory repertoires showed none of this pattern.

V lost 10 bases, J lost 2 bases, and 20 bases lay in between. The V gene's germline CDR1 is SGDLS and CDR2 YYNGEE. CDR3 length: 15 amino acids. TCRdb independently ran MiXCR on the 5' RACE reads; one entry per CDR3 protein. The data contain under 250,000 distinct CDR3 sequences, 6% to 8% of them singletons. The sample was also linked to a second study, of yellow fever vaccine responses in identical twins.

This chain links TRBV9 with TRBJ2-3; unclear D gene. Sequencing was carried out using CD8+ T cells sorted from blood. This sequence was found in a young woman in good health. This chain's CDR3 is CAVNNNTVPTDTQYF. DNA of the CDR3: TGTGCCGTCAACAACAACACGGTTCCCACAGATACGCAGTATTTT.